This passage covers 5 T cell receptor beta chains from one sample sequenced in a study of OX40 agonist ivuxolimab in advanced cancers. Data came from immunoSEQ multiplex PCR; TCRdb stores just in-frame clones and leaves some out. Here the sample spans some 62,000 clones, approximately 90% being singletons. Sequencing was performed on CD4+ or CD8+ T cells sorted from blood, taken in a trial of the OX40 agonist ivuxolimab. These receptors were obtained from an adult with an advanced solid tumor such as melanoma, head and neck, liver or kidney cancer.

The chain couples TRBV9 to TRBJ2-5, with 10 bases aligning to TRBD2. The germline gives CDR1 SGDLS, CDR2 YYNGEE. This CDR3 spans 15 amino acids. With V trimmed by 6 bases and J by 0 bases, 5 bases remained unmatched. CDR3 sequence (DNA): TGTGCCAGCACAAGTAGCGGGAGGAACCAAGAGACCCAGTACTTC. Translating gives CASTSSGRNQETQYF.

In its sample, this clone was seen a few times. The chain is built from TRBV6-1 and TRBJ1-1; D remains ambiguous. V was clipped by 10 bases and J by 5 bases, with 14 bases between them. This CDR3 is 12 amino acids long. Germline assignment: CDR1 MNHNS and CDR2 SASEGT. In DNA, the CDR3 is TGTGCCACACTAGGATCCGGTACTGAAGCTTTCTTT. Residues: CATLGSGTEAFF.

The gene calls are TRBV7-5 and TRBJ2-7; no check of the table's D call, TRBD1, against the DNA was made. TRBV7-5 is listed as a pseudogene. There are 14 residues in the CDR3. For the CDR3, the DNA is TGTGTCAGAAGCAAAACAGGGGGCTCGGGCGAGCAGTACTTC. It codes for CVRSKTGGSGEQYF.

This chain joins TRBV27 and TRBJ2-1, with 7 positions matching TRBD2. This CDR3 is 15 amino acids long. V dropped 1 base and J dropped 9; count of bases not matched to a gene: 9. Germline V gene sequence: CDR1 MNHEY, CDR2 SMNVEV (reference sequence). CDR3 protein: CASSLYGGSGGEQFF. CDR3 nucleotides: TGTGCCAGCAGTTTATACGGCGGGAGTGGGGGTGAGCAGTTCTTC.

This clone was observed a few times. The CDR3 region has the DNA TGTGCCAGCAGCCTAAAAACCCTTCAGCCCCAGCATTTT. Protein product: CASSLKTLQPQHF. V is TRBV27 and J is TRBJ1-5, with unresolved D. Per germline, CDR1 MNHEY and CDR2 SMNVEV (reference sequence). V was pared by 6 bases and J by 6 bases, with 12 bases between. The CDR3 spans 13 residues.